One sample yielded the 10 T cell receptor beta chains listed below, sequenced in a study of tumor and adjacent non-tumor tissue in lung cancer. This sample's RNA came from whole unsorted tissue. Three rounds of nested PCR, following a modified ARM-PCR protocol, produced the TCRbeta library. TCRdb re-derived calls from the multiplex PCR reads in MiXCR, one entry per CDR3 protein. Of approximately 100,000 distinct CDR3 sequences listed, 75% were seen once; the top ten hold 35% to 40%. The sample was lung tumor tissue. These receptors were obtained from a woman aged 60-70 years with non-small cell lung cancer.

The sample holds a few counts of this clonotype. A much more abundant neighbour one base away suggests this may be a read error. V gene TRBV6-5 combines with J gene TRBJ2-2; the D gene is possibly TRBD1 (6 bases). Trimming shortened V by 6 bases and J by 4 bases, and 15 bases separated the two germline ends. Germline CDR1 and CDR2: MNHEY and SVGAGI. The CDR3 has 15 amino acids. Here the CDR3 reads CASRYRDSLTGELFF. The CDR3 DNA reads as TGTGCCAGCAGATACAGGGATTCCCTCACCGGGGAGCTGTTTTTT.

Worth noting for this clonotype: Germline and junction disagree at one end, which may indicate a read error. The V call is TRBV4-2, the J call TRBJ1-4; possibly TRBD1 for D (5 bases). Germline V lookup: CDR1 LGHNA, CDR2 YNFKEQ. This CDR3 region has 16 residues. The CDR3 here is CVSSQSRTSTNERLFF. The CDR3 DNA is TGTGTCAGCAGCCAATCCCGGACATCGACTAATGAAAGACTGTTTTTT.

This clonotype was found a few times. A read error may be the cause here, since a much bigger clone is one base away. The genes are TRBV29-1 and TRBJ1-1, with TRBD1 identical over 10 bases. Losses at the gene ends were 7 bases for V and 12 bases for J; bases not matched to a gene: 5. Germline V gene sequence: CDR1 SQVTM, CDR2 ANQGSEA. CDR3 length: 10 amino acids. CDR3 amino acids: CSAGTGETFF. The CDR3 DNA sequence: TGCAGCGCCGGGACAGGGGAAACTTTCTTT.

The chain links TRBV28 to TRBJ2-2; 9 positions agree with TRBD2. CDR1 and CDR2 (germline): MDHEN, SYDVKM. The CDR3 spans 14 residues. Germline trimming cut 4 bases from V and 14 bases from J; bases unmatched to any gene: 11. This chain's CDR3 is CASSSLAGEPTLFF. The DNA for the CDR3 is TGTGCCAGCAGTTCCTTAGCGGGAGAGCCTACCCTGTTTTTT.

This clonotype was detected a few times. A read error is possible here, since a much larger clone lies one base away. The rearrangement uses TRBV4-2 and TRBJ2-2; maybe TRBD1 (6 bases). There are 15 residues in the CDR3. CDR1 and CDR2 from the germline V gene are LGHNA and YNFKEQ. CDR3 amino acids: CASGQDDRGSGELFF. The CDR3 DNA is TGTGCCAGCGGCCAAGACGATAGGGGGTCCGGGGAGCTGTTTTTT.

As regards this clonotype: At one boundary the junction diverges from the germline segment, which might be a read error. The chain couples TRBV11-1 to TRBJ1-2; D gene ambiguous. The germline V gene has CDR1 SGHAT and CDR2 FQDESV (reference sequence). The CDR3 spans 14 residues. The CDR3 DNA reads as TGTGCCAGCAGGTCACATGGCCCGCTCTATGGCTACACGTTC. It specifies CASRSHGPLYGYTF.

Turning to this clonotype: This could be a read error, since a much larger clone is one nucleotide away. CDR3 sequence: CASSLDSAGNHPQHF. The CDR3 nucleotides are TGCGCCAGCAGCTTGGATTCCGCGGGCAATCATCCCCAGCATTTT. This chain uses TRBV5-1 with TRBJ1-5; D unresolved. Germline values: CDR1 SGHRS, CDR2 YFSETQ. This CDR3 contains 15 residues.

V and J are TRBV20-1 and TRBJ2-2, with 8 bases lining up with TRBD2. There are 17 residues in the CDR3. The germline V gene encodes CDR1 DFQATT and CDR2 SNEGSKA (reference sequence). The CDR3: CNAPNRRGASNTGELFF. The CDR3 nucleotides are TGCAATGCCCCAAACCGGCGGGGGGCGTCGAACACCGGGGAGCTGTTTTTT.

A remark on this clonotype: A much larger clonotype is one base distant, so this may be a read error. This chain links TRBV29-1 with TRBJ1-3, with unresolved D. Trimming stripped 5 bases from V and 2 bases from J, with 13 bases between. CDR1 and CDR2 (germline): SQVTM, ANQGSEA. The CDR3 has 14 residues. The CDR3 here is CSVTRQDAGNTIYF. For the CDR3, the DNA is TGCAGCGTTACTAGACAAGACGCTGGAAACACCATATATTTT.

Of note for this clonotype: At one boundary the junction diverges from the germline segment, which might be a read error. V is TRBV5-1 and J is TRBJ2-3, with 11 bases fitting TRBD2. This CDR3 region has 16 residues. CDR1 and CDR2 (germline): SGHRS, YFSETQ. In DNA form, the CDR3 reads TGCGCAAGCAGCTCGGGGACTAGCGGCAGCGCAGATACGCAGTATTTT. This encodes CASSSGTSGSADTQYF. The whole variable domain, filled in from reference TRBV5-1 and TRBJ2-3, reads KAGVTQTPRYLIKTRGQQVTLSCSPISGHRSVSWYQQTPGQGLQFLFEYFSETQRNKGNFPGRFSGRQFSNSRSEMNVSTLELGDSALYLCASSSGTSGSADTQYFGPGTRLTVL.